The 24 T cell receptor beta chains below come from one sample, sequenced in a study of blood T cells in healthy people across ages. Sample-barcoded 5' priming and a J-beta primer mix drove a second PCR of about 7 to 11 cycles. TCRdb reprocessed the 5' RACE reads via MiXCR and lists one record per CDR3 protein. The sample holds 800,000 or so distinct CDR3 sequences, 46% seen once. Sample: blood. All receptors come from a man older than 75 in good health.

This chain uses TRBV6-6 with TRBJ2-1, with unresolved D. The V end lost 5 bases, the J end lost 4 bases, and 6 bases lay between the germline ends. The length of the CDR3 is 12 residues. CDR1 and CDR2 from the germline V gene are MNHNY and SVGAGI (reference sequence). The CDR3 region has the DNA TGTGCCAGCAGTACGCCATACAATGAGCAGTTCTTC. It yields the protein CASSTPYNEQFF.

The chain links TRBV11-2 to TRBJ2-2; TRBD1 aligns across 9 bases. The CDR3 contains 14 residues. V lost 5 bases to trimming and J lost 6 bases; unmatched junction nucleotides: 4. Germline CDR1 and CDR2: SGHAT and FQNNGV. The CDR3: CASSVGTGSGELFF. DNA for the CDR3: TGTGCCAGCAGCGTAGGGACAGGGTCCGGGGAGCTGTTTTTT.

This chain connects TRBV7-9 to TRBJ1-5; maybe TRBD1 (6 bases). Germline-derived CDR1 and CDR2 are SEHNR and FQNEAQ (reference sequence). The CDR3 sequence is 12 residues long. Between the trimmed V and J ends, which lost 5 bases and 9 bases, there was a span of 11 bases. The CDR3 DNA sequence: TGTGCCAGCAGCACCGCGACAGGGCCCCAGCATTTT. It codes for CASSTATGPQHF. The complete variable domain, with remaining parts taken from reference TRBV7-9 and TRBJ1-5, reads DTGVSQNPRHKITKRGQNVTFRCDPISEHNRLYWYRQTLGQGPEFLTYFQNEAQLEKSRLLSDRFSAERPKGSFSTLEIQRTEQGDSAMYLCASSTATGPQHFGDGTRLSIL.

The sample holds one count of this clonotype. The junction differs from germline at one of its ends, possibly a read error. The gene calls are TRBV7-2 and TRBJ2-7; D gene uncertain. Germline CDR1 reads SGHTA; CDR2 reads FQGNSA. The CDR3 is 12 residues long. The CDR3 is CASSWMGYEQYF. In DNA, the CDR3 is TGTGCAAGCAGCTGGATGGGGTACGAGCAGTACTTC.

This clonotype turned up a few times. Written as DNA, the CDR3 is TGCGCCAGCAGCAGGACAGACAACACCGGGGAGCTGTTTTTT. It is translated as CASSRTDNTGELFF. This chain links TRBV5-1 with TRBJ2-2; maybe TRBD1 (6 bases). The CDR3 runs to 14 residues. Looked up from germline, CDR1 is SGHRS and CDR2 is YFSETQ. Trimming left V 4 bases short and J 2 bases short, with 9 bases between.

The chain is built from TRBV7-3 and TRBJ2-3; no clear D. The CDR3 is 13 residues long. The germline V gene has CDR1 SGHTA and CDR2 FQGTGA. Trimming shortened V by 5 bases and J by 6 bases, and 12 bases separated the two germline ends. The CDR3 DNA reads TGTGCCAGCAGCGAACATATTGCGGATACGCAGTATTTT. Amino acids: CASSEHIADTQYF.

The chain uses TRBV7-2 and TRBJ2-7; D unresolved. Trimming pared 6 bases from V and 2 bases from J, leaving 8 bases between. Germline V gives CDR1 SGHTA, CDR2 FQGNSA. The CDR3 runs 12 residues. CDR3 protein: CASSLLPYEQYF. The CDR3 DNA reads as TGTGCCAGCAGTTTGCTCCCCTACGAGCAGTACTTC.

This chain uses TRBV5-6 with TRBJ2-7, with D maybe TRBD2 (6 bases). Germline CDR1 reads SGHDT; CDR2 reads YYEEEE. The length of the CDR3 is 15 residues. Trimming removed 0 bases at V and 6 bases at J, with 16 bases between. The CDR3 is CASSLAKRGSGEQYF. For the CDR3, the DNA is TGTGCCAGCAGCTTGGCCAAGAGGGGTAGCGGCGAGCAGTACTTC.

Many counts were recorded for this clonotype. The chain carries TRBV7-2 and TRBJ2-1, with TRBD2 matching over 7 bases. This CDR3 is built from 17 residues. Germline V gene lookup returns CDR1 SGHTA and CDR2 FQGNSA. The ends lost 0 bases at V and 2 bases at J; junction bases unmatched: 7. CDR3 region: CASSLASGGVAYNEQFF. The CDR3 DNA sequence: TGTGCCAGCAGCTTAGCATCGGGGGGAGTGGCCTACAATGAGCAGTTCTTC.

The count of this clonotype is one. The rearrangement links TRBV15 to TRBJ2-5; 8 nucleotides agree with TRBD2. Unmatched junction bases numbered 13, after V lost 6 bases and J lost 7 bases. The germline CDR1 and CDR2 sequences are LNHNV and YYDKDF (reference sequence). The CDR3 is made up of 15 amino acids. DNA for the CDR3: TGTGCCACCAGACAGAAAGCGGGAGAAGGATGGACCCAGTACTTC. It yields the protein CATRQKAGEGWTQYF.

The V call is TRBV4-1, the J call TRBJ1-4; D gene unclear. Trimming removed 4 bases at V and 5 bases at J, with 20 bases between. The CDR3 covers 17 residues. Germline V lookup: CDR1 MGHRA, CDR2 YSYEKL. CDR3 in amino acids: CASSPSSAAARNEKLFF. The CDR3 nucleotides are TGCGCCAGCAGCCCTAGTTCGGCAGCCGCGCGGAATGAAAAACTGTTTTTT.

The genes are TRBV2 and TRBJ2-6; possibly TRBD2 for D (5 bases). The V end lost 3 bases, the J end lost 0 bases, and 12 bases lay between the germline ends. The CDR3 totals 17 residues. Germline V CDR1 and CDR2: SNHLY, FYNNEI. The chain's CDR3 is CASSEVEVSSGANVLTF. The DNA of the CDR3 is TGTGCCAGCAGTGAGGTGGAGGTATCCTCTGGGGCCAACGTCCTGACTTTC.

The chain couples TRBV20-1 to TRBJ1-6, with a weak D call TRBD1 (6 bases). With 0 bases removed from V and 7 bases from J, the gap between germline ends came to 19 bases. The CDR3 totals 17 residues. CDR1 is DFQATT and CDR2 is SNEGSKA in the germline V gene (reference sequence). DNA for the CDR3: TGCAGTGCTAGAGAAGGCAATCAGGACAGTTACAATTCACCCCTCCACTTT. Amino acid sequence: CSAREGNQDSYNSPLHF.

V and J are TRBV30 and TRBJ1-1, with 10 bases aligning to TRBD1. The CDR3 has 14 residues. The trim removed 5 bases at V and 5 bases at J, leaving 8 bases unmatched. Germline CDR1 and CDR2: GTSNPN and SVGIG (reference sequence). In DNA, the CDR3 is TGTGCCTGGGGGACAGGGGCCTGGGGGACTGAAGCTTTCTTT. Protein product: CAWGTGAWGTEAFF.

This clonotype has only a few counts. The V and J genes are TRBV3-1 and TRBJ2-7, with no clear D. The CDR3 contains 14 residues. V gave up 3 bases and J gave up 0 bases, with 9 bases separating them. Germline assignment: CDR1 LGHDT and CDR2 YNNKEL (reference sequence). The CDR3 nucleotides read TGTGCCAGCAGCCAGAGCGCGAACTCCTACGAGCAGTACTTC. Translating it yields CASSQSANSYEQYF.

The rearrangement links TRBV28 to TRBJ1-2, with D hard to call. The CDR3 is 14 amino acids. Germline V gene lookup returns CDR1 MDHEN and CDR2 SYDVKM. V shed 4 bases and J shed 2 bases, with 11 bases lying between them. CDR3 DNA: TGTGCCAGCAGTTACGAGGGCGCAAACTATGGCTACACCTTC. Protein product: CASSYEGANYGYTF.

The chain has TRBV3-1 and TRBJ2-4; D may be TRBD2 (7 bases). The CDR3 consists of 16 residues. CDR1 LGHDT and CDR2 YNNKEL come from the germline V gene (reference sequence). V was cut by 1 base and J by 7 bases, with 17 bases left in between. The CDR3 loop reads CASSQASGGLSNIQYF. The CDR3 DNA reads as TGTGCCAGCAGCCAAGCCTCGGGGGGCCTTTCTAACATTCAGTACTTC. The complete variable domain, with remaining parts taken from reference TRBV3-1 and TRBJ2-4, reads DTAVSQTPKYLVTQMGNDKSIKCEQNLGHDTMYWYKQDSKKFLKIMFSYNNKELIINETVPNRFSPKSPDKAHLNLHINSLELGDSAVYFCASSQASGGLSNIQYFGAGTRLSVL.

This clonotype was observed a few times. The CDR3 DNA follows: TGTGCCAGCAGCTTATTACCGGGACCTAGCACAGATACGCAGTATTTT. Its translation is CASSLLPGPSTDTQYF. V is TRBV7-2 and J is TRBJ2-3; D is tentatively TRBD1 or TRBD2 (5 bases each). The CDR3 runs 16 residues. Germline V gene sequence: CDR1 SGHTA, CDR2 FQGNSA. Between the trimmed V and J ends, which lost 2 bases and 0 bases, there was a span of 12 bases.

This clonotype was observed many times. This chain connects TRBV4-3 to TRBJ2-5; weak D call: TRBD2 (5 bases). The length of the CDR3 is 15 residues. Germline values: CDR1 LGHNA, CDR2 YSLEER. Between the trimmed V and J ends, which lost 0 bases and 11 bases, there was a span of 19 bases. DNA of the CDR3: TGCGCCAGCAGCCAAGACGGTGCGGGTCCGTCGGTGCAGTACTTC. Residues: CASSQDGAGPSVQYF.

This sequence joins TRBV29-1 and TRBJ2-1, with D perhaps TRBD2 (5 bases). The CDR3 consists of 14 residues. Trimming pared 7 bases from V and 0 bases from J, leaving 13 bases between. The germline V gene has CDR1 SQVTM and CDR2 ANQGSEA. CDR3 sequence reads: CSAESGLSYNEQFF. The CDR3 DNA follows: TGCAGCGCCGAAAGCGGCCTCTCCTACAATGAGCAGTTCTTC.

This sequence joins TRBV7-3 and TRBJ1-1, with a tentative D call TRBD1 (5 bases). The CDR3 has 15 residues. Germline loops: CDR1 SGHTA, CDR2 FQGTGA. Trimming left V 2 bases short and J 11 bases short, with 21 bases between. CDR3 loop: CASSLSRGLPPPAFF. DNA for the CDR3: TGTGCCAGCAGCTTATCTCGGGGACTTCCCCCCCCGGCTTTCTTT. Together with reference TRBV7-3 and TRBJ1-1, the CDR3 gives the full variable domain: GAGVSQTPSNKVTEKGKYVELRCDPISGHTALYWYRQSLGQGPEFLIYFQGTGAADDSGLPNDRFFAVRPEGSVSTLKIQRTERGDSAVYLCASSLSRGLPPPAFFGQGTRLTVV.

This clonotype has just a few counts. V is TRBV29-1 and J is TRBJ2-2, with TRBD2 matching over 7 bases. V was clipped by 7 bases and J by 7 bases; unmatched bases: 6. The CDR3 has 12 amino acids. In germline, CDR1 is SQVTM, CDR2 ANQGSEA. The CDR3 DNA is TGCAGCGCACGGCGGGAGCACGGGGAGCTGTTTTTT. Its protein product is CSARREHGELFF.

This sequence joins TRBV15 and TRBJ2-1; TRBD1 agrees at 10 bases. With V trimmed by 5 bases and J by 7 bases, 11 bases remained unmatched. The germline V gene has CDR1 LNHNV and CDR2 YYDKDF (reference sequence). The CDR3 consists of 16 residues. The CDR3 is CATSGPRQGAGNEQFF. CDR3 sequence (DNA): TGTGCCACCAGCGGCCCACGACAGGGGGCGGGGAATGAGCAGTTCTTC.

The chain joins TRBV3-1 to TRBJ2-7, with D perhaps matching TRBD1 or TRBD2 (5 bases each). CDR3 length: 15 amino acids. The ends were cut back, 2 bases at V and 0 bases at J, with 11 bases in the middle. CDR1 is LGHDT and CDR2 is YNNKEL in the germline V gene (reference sequence). CDR3 region: CASSQPGPSSYEQYF. The CDR3 DNA is TGTGCCAGCAGCCAACCGGGACCAAGCTCCTACGAGCAGTACTTC.